This TCR beta chain was recorded in a study of human T cells and chemical hapten exposure. Study in general: The patient population, which was mostly female, had alopecia areata, totalis or universalis.

This clonotype has only one observation. TCRdb reprocessed the RACE reads via MiXCR and lists one record per CDR3 protein. The sample consists of about 90,000 distinct CDR3 sequences, 11% of them appearing once. Time point specified: patch test 3, about 24 weeks after DPC sensitization. Treatment in this sample: therapeutic diphenylcyclopropenone sensitization with weekly scalp DPC. The material sequenced was whole blood, taken in connection with sensitization to the hapten diphenylcyclopropenone (DPC). The TCR originated in a woman younger than 45 with alopecia areata. Some clones in this sample may be carry-over from other donors' samples.

The CDR3 bases are TGTGCCAGCAGCTCCAGTTGGTATGAGCAGTTCTTC. Its protein is CASSSSWYEQFF. The genes are TRBV28 and TRBJ2-1; the D is unclear. V dropped 6 bases and J dropped 8 bases, with 11 bases sitting between them. The germline gives CDR1 MDHEN, CDR2 SYDVKM. The CDR3 runs 12 residues.